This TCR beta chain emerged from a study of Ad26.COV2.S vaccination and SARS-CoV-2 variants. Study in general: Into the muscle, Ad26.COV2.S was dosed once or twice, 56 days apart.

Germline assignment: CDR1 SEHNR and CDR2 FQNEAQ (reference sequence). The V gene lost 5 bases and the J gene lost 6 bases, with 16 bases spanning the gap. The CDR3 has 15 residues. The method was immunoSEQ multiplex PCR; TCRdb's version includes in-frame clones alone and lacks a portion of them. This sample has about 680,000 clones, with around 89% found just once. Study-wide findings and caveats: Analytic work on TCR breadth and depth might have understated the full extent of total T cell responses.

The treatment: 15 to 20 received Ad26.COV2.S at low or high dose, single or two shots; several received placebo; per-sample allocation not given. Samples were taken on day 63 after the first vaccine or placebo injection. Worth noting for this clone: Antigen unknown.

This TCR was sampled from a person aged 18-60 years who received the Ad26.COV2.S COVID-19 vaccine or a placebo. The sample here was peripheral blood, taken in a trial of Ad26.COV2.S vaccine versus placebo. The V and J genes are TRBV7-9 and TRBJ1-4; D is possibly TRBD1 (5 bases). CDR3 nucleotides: TGTGCCAGCAGCCCCGGGACGCGAATGGATGAAAAACTGTTTTTT. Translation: CASSPGTRMDEKLFF.